Shown below are 22 T cell receptor beta chains from a single sample sequenced in a study of blood T cell repertoires in COVID-19. The data were produced by immunoSEQ multiplex PCR, yet TCRdb's version contains in-frame clones alone and is incomplete. The sample has around 57,000 clones, roughly 88% seen once; the top ten hold roughly 18%. What was sequenced was peripheral blood. The origin of the receptors is a woman of 80 years or more with active COVID-19.

The chain couples TRBV7-6 to TRBJ2-2, with 7 bases identical to TRBD2. V gave up 5 bases and J gave up 2 bases; unmatched junction bases: 8. In germline, CDR1 is SGHVS, CDR2 FNYEAQ. The CDR3 has 16 residues. CDR3 bases: TGTGCCAGCAGCCGCCCCGGCGGGGGTAACACCGGGGAGCTGTTTTTT. As protein: CASSRPGGGNTGELFF.

V is TRBV7-6 and J is TRBJ2-5; TRBD2 agrees at 15 bases. CDR1 and CDR2 from the germline V gene are SGHVS and FNYEAQ. V shed 4 bases and J 5 bases; nucleotides not matched to a gene: 5. The CDR3 spans 16 residues. For the CDR3, the DNA is TGTGCCAGCAGCTCTGGACTAGCGGGGGGGGAGGAGACCCAGTACTTC. Amino acids: CASSSGLAGGEETQYF.

The rearrangement links TRBV28 to TRBJ2-1, with TRBD2 identical over 11 bases. The CDR3 runs 17 residues. Germline V gives CDR1 MDHEN, CDR2 SYDVKM. The junction had 3 bases not matched to a gene; V was cut back by 2 bases and J by 0 bases. The CDR3 nucleotides are TGTGCCAGCAGTTTAGGGCTAGCGGGGGGCTCCTACAATGAGCAGTTCTTC. Amino acids: CASSLGLAGGSYNEQFF.

The chain links TRBV2 to TRBJ1-6; D is perhaps TRBD1 (6 bases). Germline loops: CDR1 SNHLY, CDR2 FYNNEI. The CDR3 length is 14 residues. Trimming took off 6 bases at V and 7 bases at J, with 13 bases between the two ends. The CDR3 sequence is CASRVGQGNSPLHF. The CDR3 nucleotides read TGTGCCAGCAGAGTGGGACAAGGGAATTCACCCCTCCACTTT.

This clone was picked up one time. The chain combines TRBV9 with TRBJ2-3, with D possibly matching TRBD1 (5 bases). CDR1 is SGDLS and CDR2 is YYNGEE in the germline V gene. The CDR3 runs 17 residues. V lost 4 bases, J lost 0 bases, and 18 bases lay in between. The CDR3 region has the DNA TGTGCCAGCAGCCCCCAAGGGGCAAGCATTAGCACAGATACGCAGTATTTT. It specifies CASSPQGASISTDTQYF.

This clone was picked up many times. Other DNA sequences in the sample encode the same CDR3. This rearrangement joins TRBV7-9 to TRBJ1-4; 8 bases agree with TRBD1. CDR3 length: 17 residues. Germline V gene lookup returns CDR1 SEHNR and CDR2 FQNEAQ (reference sequence). Trimming removed 5 bases from V and 0 bases from J; junction bases left unmatched: 8. CDR3 bases: TGTGCCAGCAGCCTCGGACAGGGTAGGGCAACTAATGAAAAACTGTTTTTT. This sequence encodes CASSLGQGRATNEKLFF.

The chain has TRBV6-6 and TRBJ1-5, with TRBD1 matching 7 bases. Per germline, CDR1 MNHNY and CDR2 SVGAGI (reference sequence). The CDR3 totals 14 residues. V lost 8 bases to trimming and J lost 0 bases; unmatched junction nucleotides: 4. The CDR3, as DNA: TGTGCCAGCTCGGGACAGAATAGCAATCAGCCCCAGCATTTT. As protein: CASSGQNSNQPQHF.

The chain joins TRBV28 to TRBJ2-7; TRBD2 matches 7 bases. The CDR3 loop spans 14 amino acids. V dropped 6 bases and J dropped 0; count of bases not matched to a gene: 5. Germline lookup yields CDR1 MDHEN and CDR2 SYDVKM. The CDR3 protein is CASREAGYSYEQYF. CDR3 bases: TGTGCCAGCAGAGAAGCGGGGTACTCCTACGAGCAGTACTTC.

This chain links TRBV5-1 with TRBJ1-1; no clear D gene. There are 14 residues in the CDR3. Trimming left V 4 bases short and J 5 bases short, with 15 bases between. Germline V CDR1 and CDR2: SGHRS, YFSETQ. Here the CDR3 reads CASSPDMEGTEAFF. For the CDR3, the DNA is TGCGCCAGCAGCCCAGACATGGAGGGAACTGAAGCTTTCTTT.

The genes are TRBV19 and TRBJ1-5; 8 bases align to TRBD1. Germline V gene data show CDR1 as LNHDA and CDR2 as SQIVND (reference sequence). The length of the CDR3 is 16 residues. With 5 bases clipped from V and 3 bases from J, the junction kept 9 bases outside the gene matches. CDR3 DNA sequence: TGTGCCAGTAGTCCCAAACGGGACAGGCTCAATCAGCCCCAGCATTTT. Amino acids: CASSPKRDRLNQPQHF.

This chain links TRBV19 with TRBJ1-2; 7 bases are shared with TRBD1. The germline CDR1 and CDR2 sequences are LNHDA and SQIVND (reference sequence). This CDR3 is 13 amino acids long. J was trimmed by 8 bases and V by 3 bases; bases with no gene match: 6. Written as DNA, the CDR3 is TGTGCCAGTAGTATGTACAGGGGTACGGGCTACACCTTC. It translates to CASSMYRGTGYTF.

The chain has TRBV2 and TRBJ2-2, with TRBD2 matching over 10 bases. This CDR3 comprises 15 residues. V shed 6 bases, J shed 1 base, and the junction held 2 bases outside the gene matches. CDR1 SNHLY and CDR2 FYNNEI come from the germline V gene. CDR3 protein: CASRASGGNTGELFF. The CDR3 bases are TGTGCCAGCAGGGCTAGCGGGGGGAACACCGGGGAGCTGTTTTTT.

The V and J genes are TRBV2 and TRBJ1-1; D is ambiguous. V was cut by 6 bases and J by 0 bases, with 11 bases left in between. This CDR3 is built from 14 residues. Per the germline V gene, CDR1 is SNHLY and CDR2 is FYNNEI. Here the CDR3 reads CASSLLTLNTEAFF. The CDR3 nucleotides read TGTGCCAGCAGCCTTCTGACACTGAACACTGAAGCTTTCTTT.

This clone has more than one count but fewer than ten. The rearrangement uses TRBV3-1 (or the pseudogene TRBV3-2) and TRBJ1-2, with a possible D match to TRBD1 (6 bases). This CDR3 has 15 residues. Deletions cut 1 base from V and 3 bases from J, with 12 bases between. Germline V lookup: CDR1 LGHDT, CDR2 YNNKEL (reference sequence). The CDR3 coding sequence is TGTGCCAGCAGCCAAGCGACAGGTGCATACTATGGCTACACCTTC. Protein product: CASSQATGAYYGYTF.

The chain combines TRBV2 with TRBJ2-7, with 10 nucleotides matching TRBD1. The CDR3 consists of 13 residues. CDR1 SNHLY and CDR2 FYNNEI come from the germline V gene. J lost 5 bases, V lost 5 bases, and 3 bases had no gene match. CDR3 residues: CASSRDRGDEQYF. Written as DNA, the CDR3 is TGTGCCAGCAGTCGGGACAGGGGTGACGAGCAGTACTTC. The full variable domain, with the rest looked up from reference TRBV2 and TRBJ2-7, is EPEVTQTPSHQVTQMGQEVILRCVPISNHLYFYWYRQILGQKVEFLVSFYNNEISEKSEIFDDQFSVERPDGSNFTLKIRSTKLEDSAMYFCASSRDRGDEQYFGPGTRLTVT.

Here the CDR3 reads CASSLSRGLNTEAFF. The CDR3 DNA reads as TGTGCCAGCAGCTTGAGTAGGGGATTGAACACTGAAGCTTTCTTT. V is TRBV7-9 and J is TRBJ1-1, with D possibly being TRBD1 (5 bases). Looked up from germline, CDR1 is SEHNR and CDR2 is FQNEAQ (reference sequence). CDR3 length equals 15 residues. Trimming pared 3 bases from V and 0 bases from J, leaving 11 bases between.

The V gene is TRBV9, the J gene TRBJ2-5, with D possibly TRBD1 on 7 matching bases. CDR3 length equals 15 residues. Trimming stripped 4 bases from V and 5 bases from J, with 18 bases between. Germline-derived CDR1 and CDR2 are SGDLS and YYNGEE. The DNA of the CDR3 is TGTGCCAGCAGCTCAGGGGGGCTGCGTGAGGAGACCCAGTACTTC. Translating gives CASSSGGLREETQYF. The complete variable domain, with remaining parts taken from reference TRBV9 and TRBJ2-5, reads DSGVTQTPKHLITATGQRVTLRCSPRSGDLSVYWYQQSLDQGLQFLIQYYNGEERAKGNILERFSAQQFPDLHSELNLSSLELGDSALYFCASSSGGLREETQYFGPGTRLLVL.

V usage is TRBV2 and J usage is TRBJ1-2; D gene ambiguous. The CDR3 totals 12 residues. Germline-derived CDR1 and CDR2 are SNHLY and FYNNEI. Trimming removed 1 base at V and 4 bases at J, with 4 bases between. The CDR3: CASSEERYGYTF. In DNA form, the CDR3 reads TGTGCCAGCAGTGAAGAGCGCTATGGCTACACCTTC.

V gene TRBV6-6 combines with J gene TRBJ1-2, with D possibly matching TRBD1 (6 bases). Trimming removed 9 bases from V and 4 bases from J, with 18 bases in between. Germline V gene lookup returns CDR1 MNHNY and CDR2 SVGAGI (reference sequence). CDR3 length equals 14 residues. The CDR3 reads CASSAGAGRYGYTF. The CDR3 DNA follows: TGTGCCAGTTCGGCAGGGGCAGGTCGCTATGGCTACACCTTC.

The chain uses TRBV19 and TRBJ1-5, with 11 bases identical to TRBD1. The V segment lost 7 bases and the J segment 6 bases; nucleotides outside the gene matches: 11. Germline CDR1 reads LNHDA; CDR2 reads SQIVND (reference sequence). The CDR3 loop spans 16 amino acids. In nucleotides, the CDR3 is TGTGCCAGTATCCCCGGGACAGGGGGAGGGGGTCAGCCCCAGCATTTT. Translation gives CASIPGTGGGGQPQHF.

The gene calls are TRBV29-1 and TRBJ2-1; 9 bases are shared with TRBD2. The CDR3 has 16 residues. The V gene's germline CDR1 is SQVTM and CDR2 ANQGSEA. V trimming: 0 bases; J trimming: 0 bases; junction bases outside the gene matches: 3. The CDR3 coding sequence is TGCAGCGTTGAAGAAGGGCGGGGGGGCTCCTACAATGAGCAGTTCTTC. Translated: CSVEEGRGGSYNEQFF.

CDR3 DNA sequence: TGTGCCAGCAGCTCCCGGACTAGGGGGTTGGAGACCCAGTACTTC. Amino acid sequence: CASSSRTRGLETQYF. J is TRBJ2-5 and V is TRBV3-1 (or the pseudogene TRBV3-2), with a possible D match to TRBD2 (7 bases). The V and J ends lost 5 bases and 5 bases respectively, with 18 bases between them. CDR1 and CDR2 from the germline V gene are LGHDT and YNNKEL (reference sequence). The CDR3 totals 15 residues.